These 8 T cell receptor beta chains originate from one sample sequenced in a study of shared clonotypes between healthy human individuals. Data came from immunoSEQ multiplex PCR; TCRdb stores just in-frame clones and leaves some out. The table lists around 2.3 million clones, approximately 96% of them singletons. The source material was naive CD4+ T cells sorted from blood. Sample subset: CD45RA+ positively selected. Receptors were obtained from a man between 18 and 29 years old in good health.

The genes are TRBV7-2 and TRBJ2-3; 13 nucleotides match TRBD2. Germline CDR1 and CDR2: SGHTA and FQGNSA. The CDR3 has 19 residues. With V trimmed by 0 bases and J by 2 bases, 8 bases remained unmatched. CDR3 in DNA: TGTGCCAGCAGCTTAGCGGCCCCGGGACTAGCGGGAAACACAGATACGCAGTATTTT. Translating gives CASSLAAPGLAGNTDTQYF.

The chain carries TRBV6-1 and TRBJ1-4; D is unresolved. Deletions cut 3 bases from V and 6 bases from J, with 8 bases between. CDR3 size: 13 residues. Germline values: CDR1 MNHNS, CDR2 SASEGT. CDR3: CASSDALDEKLFF. CDR3 DNA: TGTGCCAGCAGTGACGCTTTAGATGAAAAACTGTTTTTT.

The V and J genes are TRBV27 and TRBJ1-5; TRBD1 aligns across 7 bases. Per germline, CDR1 MNHEY and CDR2 SMNVEV (reference sequence). This CDR3 is built from 14 residues. J gave up 7 bases and V 4 bases, and 7 bases lay outside the gene matches. CDR3 sequence (DNA): TGTGCCAGCAGTTGGACAGGAACGGGCCAGCCCCAGCATTTT. Protein sequence: CASSWTGTGQPQHF.

The chain has TRBV19 and TRBJ2-6, with 11 bases fitting TRBD1. CDR3 length: 17 amino acids. Germline trimming cut 3 bases from V and 4 bases from J; bases unmatched to any gene: 5. The V gene's germline CDR1 is LNHDA and CDR2 SQIVND (reference sequence). The chain's CDR3 is CASSMMDRGLGANVLTF. CDR3 bases: TGTGCCAGTAGTATGATGGACAGGGGGCTCGGGGCCAACGTCCTGACTTTC.

The CDR3 DNA follows: TGTGCCAGCAGCAGACAGAGCCTTAGCTACGAGCAGTACTTC. Amino acids: CASSRQSLSYEQYF. The chain is built from TRBV9 and TRBJ2-7; maybe TRBD1 (5 bases). V dropped 4 bases and J dropped 3 bases, with 14 bases sitting between them. This CDR3 is built from 14 residues. From germline, CDR1 is SGDLS and CDR2 YYNGEE.

The J gene is TRBJ2-7, the V gene TRBV6-5; D uncertain. The CDR3 extends over 15 amino acids. Germline CDR1 MNHEY, CDR2 SVGAGI. V was pared by 4 bases and J by 2 bases, with 15 bases between. The CDR3 reads CASSSTAGSPYEQYF. Written as DNA, the CDR3 is TGTGCCAGCAGTTCAACCGCTGGAAGCCCCTACGAGCAGTACTTC.

A note on this clone: Different DNA sequences within this sample yield the same CDR3. The J gene is TRBJ2-1, the V gene TRBV7-2; 9 bases match TRBD2. The CDR3 loop spans 15 amino acids. Germline V gene sequence: CDR1 SGHTA, CDR2 FQGNSA. With V trimmed by 4 bases and J by 7 bases, 8 bases remained unmatched. CDR3 sequence reads: CASSSLAGGGNEQFF. The CDR3 DNA is TGTGCCAGCAGCTCCCTCGCGGGAGGGGGGAATGAGCAGTTCTTC.

V and J are TRBV5-5 and TRBJ2-5; possibly TRBD2 for D (6 bases). The germline V gene has CDR1 SGHKS and CDR2 YYEKEE (reference sequence). Trimming cost V 0 bases and J 4 bases, with 16 bases left between them. The CDR3 is 16 amino acids. CDR3 protein: CASSLGGFTGGETQYF. CDR3 DNA: TGTGCCAGCAGCTTGGGTGGTTTCACCGGGGGAGAGACCCAGTACTTC.